The 18 T cell receptor beta chains reported below all come from one sample, sequenced in a study of blood T cell repertoires in COVID-19. Repertoires were generated with immunoSEQ multiplex PCR, while TCRdb's copy carries only in-frame clones and drops some. Of hundreds of thousands of clones listed, approximately 80% are singletons. Sequencing was done on a sample of peripheral blood. The receptors stem from a woman of 80 years or more with acute or convalescent COVID-19.

This chain links TRBV5-8 with TRBJ2-2; the D gene is possibly TRBD2 (6 bases). Looked up from germline, CDR1 is SGHTS and CDR2 is YDEGEE. CDR3 length: 13 amino acids. V was clipped by 1 base and J by 6 bases, with 7 bases between them. As DNA, the CDR3 is TGTGCCAGCAGCTTGAGGAGGGCCGGGGAGCTGTTTTTT. Translating gives CASSLRRAGELFF.

The chain links TRBV11-2 to TRBJ2-1; TRBD2 is a possible D gene (6 bases). Germline values: CDR1 SGHAT, CDR2 FQNNGV. V lost 6 bases and J lost 4, with 16 bases in between. CDR3 size: 15 residues. CDR3 in DNA: TGTGCCAGCAGAGCCGTAATGGGGGGATACAATGAGCAGTTCTTC. This translates into CASRAVMGGYNEQFF.

The table lists this clone with a count of one. This sequence joins TRBV4-1 and TRBJ1-1, with D maybe TRBD1 (6 bases). The CDR3 has 16 residues. Trimming stripped 0 bases from V and 5 bases from J, with 16 bases between. Germline CDR1 and CDR2: MGHRA and YSYEKL. CDR3 sequence: CASSQDRGAVTTEAFF. The CDR3 region has the DNA TGCGCCAGCAGCCAAGACCGGGGGGCAGTTACTACTGAAGCTTTCTTT.

A single count supports this clone. The V gene is TRBV7-8, the J gene TRBJ1-1; the match to TRBD1 covers 9 bases. This CDR3 has 13 residues. Germline V gene data show CDR1 as SGHVS and CDR2 as FQNEAQ. The V segment lost 2 bases and the J segment 10 bases; nucleotides outside the gene matches: 5. The CDR3 sequence is CASSLNTGGLAFF. CDR3 coding DNA: TGTGCCAGCAGCTTAAACACAGGGGGCCTAGCTTTCTTT.

The chain joins TRBV12-2 to TRBJ1-4; the table's D gene call, TRBD1, was not cross checked with the DNA. TRBV12-2 is an annotated pseudogene. This CDR3 is built from 15 residues. The CDR3 is CASRFRDRTNEKLFF. CDR3 nucleotides: TGTGCAAGTCGCTTCAGGGACAGAACTAATGAAAAACTGTTTTTT.

This rearrangement joins TRBV15 to TRBJ1-2; TRBD1 aligns across 7 bases. This CDR3 region has 16 residues. The J segment lost 0 bases and the V segment lost 1 base, leaving 5 bases of the junction unmatched. Germline V gives CDR1 LNHNV, CDR2 YYDKDF (reference sequence). In DNA, the CDR3 is TGTGCCACCAGCAGAGGACAGGGTGAGGCTAACTATGGCTACACCTTC. Its translation: CATSRGQGEANYGYTF.

The V call is TRBV7-6, the J call TRBJ2-5, with 13 bases lining up with TRBD2. V shed 4 bases and J 5 bases; nucleotides not matched to a gene: 7. The germline CDR1 and CDR2 sequences are SGHVS and FNYEAQ. This CDR3 spans 16 amino acids. DNA for the CDR3: TGTGCCAGCAGCTCCCCAGGACTAGCGGGGGAGGAGACCCAGTACTTC. This codes for CASSSPGLAGEETQYF.

Details on this clone: Other DNA variants within this sample encode the same CDR3. J is TRBJ1-1 and V is TRBV14; TRBD1 is a possible D gene (6 bases). This CDR3 has 13 amino acids. CDR1 SGHDN and CDR2 FVKESK come from the germline V gene. Deletions cut 4 bases from V and 1 base from J, with 7 bases between. CDR3 amino acids: CASSLQGNTEAFF. In DNA, the CDR3 is TGTGCCAGCAGCCTACAGGGGAACACTGAAGCTTTCTTT. Looking up the rest from reference TRBV14 and TRBJ1-1 gives the full variable domain: EAGVTQFPSHSVIEKGQTVTLRCDPISGHDNLYWYRRVMGKEIKFLLHFVKESKQDESGMPNNRFLAERTGGTYSTLKVQPAELEDSGVYFCASSLQGNTEAFFGQGTRLTVV.

The chain links TRBV19 to TRBJ1-4, with D tentatively TRBD1 (6 bases). The CDR3 has 15 residues. V was clipped by 6 bases and J by 0 bases, with 11 bases between them. In germline, CDR1 is LNHDA, CDR2 SQIVND (reference sequence). In nucleotides, the CDR3 is TGTGCCAGTAGAGGACAGCGGACAACTAATGAAAAACTGTTTTTT. Protein sequence: CASRGQRTTNEKLFF. Full variable domain (outside the CDR3, taken from reference TRBV19 and TRBJ1-4): DGGITQSPKYLFRKEGQNVTLSCEQNLNHDAMYWYRQDPGQGLRLIYYSQIVNDFQKGDIAEGYSVSREKKESFPLTVTSAQKNPTAFYLCASRGQRTTNEKLFFGSGTQLSVL.

The gene calls are TRBV7-2 and TRBJ2-3; TRBD2 aligns across 11 bases. CDR1 is SGHTA and CDR2 is FQGNSA in the germline V gene. With 5 bases clipped from V and 0 bases from J, the junction kept 4 bases outside the gene matches. The CDR3 is made up of 16 amino acids. The CDR3 spells CASSTRLAGSTDTQYF. As DNA, the CDR3 is TGTGCCAGCAGCACCCGACTAGCGGGGAGCACAGATACGCAGTATTTT.

The V call is TRBV7-6, the J call TRBJ2-5; D unclear. The V gene's germline CDR1 is SGHVS and CDR2 FNYEAQ. With 1 base removed from V and 1 base from J, the gap between germline ends came to 4 bases. The CDR3 has 13 residues. The CDR3 loop reads CASSLGSQETQYF. The CDR3 bases are TGTGCCAGCAGCTTAGGCAGCCAAGAGACCCAGTACTTC.

The gene calls are TRBV9 and TRBJ2-1, with a possible D match to TRBD2 (7 bases). The CDR3 runs to 16 residues. Germline V gene sequence: CDR1 SGDLS, CDR2 YYNGEE. The germline V and J ends were trimmed by 0 bases and 1 base, with 11 bases remaining between them. CDR3 nucleotide sequence: TGTGCCAGCAGCGTAGAAAAGGGGGGGTCCTACAATGAGCAGTTCTTC. It encodes CASSVEKGGSYNEQFF.

V usage is TRBV30 and J usage is TRBJ1-4; weak D call: TRBD1 (6 bases). V lost 4 bases to trimming and J lost 4 bases, with 7 bases between them. This CDR3 spans 12 amino acids. Per the germline V gene, CDR1 is GTSNPN and CDR2 is SVGIG (reference sequence). CDR3 in DNA: TGTGCCTGGAAACAGGGTAATGAAAAACTGTTTTTT. Its protein is CAWKQGNEKLFF.

This clone has a handful of counts. The chain uses TRBV28 and TRBJ1-1; 9 bases fit TRBD1. Germline CDR1 MDHEN, CDR2 SYDVKM. The CDR3 spans 11 residues. CDR3: CEGTGLPRAFF. For the CDR3, the DNA is TGTGAGGGGACAGGGCTCCCTAGGGCTTTCTTT.

The chain links TRBV30 to TRBJ1-6; D is possibly TRBD1 (6 bases). Germline assignment: CDR1 GTSNPN and CDR2 SVGIG (reference sequence). The CDR3 extends over 17 amino acids. The V end lost 3 bases, the J end lost 4 bases, and 19 bases lay between the germline ends. The DNA for the CDR3 is TGTGCCTGGAGCCGGCCTTTACTTACAGGGTATAATTCACCCCTCCACTTT. Translating gives CAWSRPLLTGYNSPLHF.

The chain combines TRBV10-3 with TRBJ1-5, with 9 bases fitting TRBD1. CDR1 and CDR2 (germline): ENHRY, SYGVKD. The junction had 4 bases not matched to a gene; V was cut back by 0 bases and J by 7 bases. The CDR3 totals 15 residues. CDR3 amino acids: CAISESPDRGQPQHF. CDR3 bases: TGTGCCATCAGTGAGTCACCGGACAGGGGACAGCCCCAGCATTTT.

This clone was seen a single time. The genes are TRBV27 and TRBJ2-7, with D maybe TRBD1 (6 bases). V was cut by 1 base and J by 1 base, with 11 bases left in between. Germline CDR1 reads MNHEY; CDR2 reads SMNVEV (reference sequence). This CDR3 has 15 residues. CDR3 DNA sequence: TGTGCCAGCAGTTTATACGTACAGGGTTCCTACGAGCAGTACTTC. It translates to CASSLYVQGSYEQYF.

The J gene is TRBJ2-6, the V gene TRBV4-3; D is unresolved. V was shortened by 4 bases and J by 0 bases, with 10 bases between the two germline ends. This CDR3 comprises 16 residues. Germline V lookup: CDR1 LGHNA, CDR2 YSLEER. The CDR3 bases are TGCGCCAGCAGCCTTGGGCCGTCCTCTGGGGCCAACGTCCTGACTTTC. Encoded protein: CASSLGPSSGANVLTF.